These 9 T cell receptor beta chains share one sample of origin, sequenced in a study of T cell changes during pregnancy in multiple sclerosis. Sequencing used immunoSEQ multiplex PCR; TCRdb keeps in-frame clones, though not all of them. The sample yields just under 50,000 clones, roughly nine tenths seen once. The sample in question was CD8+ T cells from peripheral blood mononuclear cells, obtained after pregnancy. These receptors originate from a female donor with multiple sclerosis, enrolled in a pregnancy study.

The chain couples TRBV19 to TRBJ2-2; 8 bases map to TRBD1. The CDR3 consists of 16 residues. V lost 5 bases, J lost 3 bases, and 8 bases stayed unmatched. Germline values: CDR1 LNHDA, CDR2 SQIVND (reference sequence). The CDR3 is CASSDRAGGYTGELFF. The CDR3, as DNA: TGTGCCAGTAGTGACCGCGCAGGGGGCTACACCGGGGAGCTGTTTTTT.

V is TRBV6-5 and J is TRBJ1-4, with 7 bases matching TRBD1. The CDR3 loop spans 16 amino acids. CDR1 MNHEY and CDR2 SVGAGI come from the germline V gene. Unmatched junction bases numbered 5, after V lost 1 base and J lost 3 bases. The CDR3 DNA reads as TGTGCCAGCAGTTACTTCCAGGGGGTGGCTAATGAAAAACTGTTTTTT. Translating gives CASSYFQGVANEKLFF.

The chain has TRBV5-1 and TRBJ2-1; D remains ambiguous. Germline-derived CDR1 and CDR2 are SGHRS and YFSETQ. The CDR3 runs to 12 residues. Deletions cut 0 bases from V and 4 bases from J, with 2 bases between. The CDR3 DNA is TGCGCCAGCAGCTTGGCTTACAATGAGCAGTTCTTC. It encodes CASSLAYNEQFF.

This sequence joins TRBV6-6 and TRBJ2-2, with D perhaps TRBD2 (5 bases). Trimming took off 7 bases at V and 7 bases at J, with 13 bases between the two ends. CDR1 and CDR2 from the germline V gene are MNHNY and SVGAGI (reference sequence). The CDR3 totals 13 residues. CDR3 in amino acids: CASKITGDGELFF. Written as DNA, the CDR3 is TGTGCCAGCAAAATCACCGGGGACGGGGAGCTGTTTTTT.

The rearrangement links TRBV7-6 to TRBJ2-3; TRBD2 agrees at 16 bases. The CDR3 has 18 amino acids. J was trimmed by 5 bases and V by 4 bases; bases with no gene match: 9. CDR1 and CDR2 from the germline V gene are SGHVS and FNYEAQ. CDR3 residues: CASSYPPGLAGGKDTQYF. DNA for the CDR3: TGTGCCAGCAGCTACCCACCGGGACTAGCGGGGGGGAAAGATACGCAGTATTTT.

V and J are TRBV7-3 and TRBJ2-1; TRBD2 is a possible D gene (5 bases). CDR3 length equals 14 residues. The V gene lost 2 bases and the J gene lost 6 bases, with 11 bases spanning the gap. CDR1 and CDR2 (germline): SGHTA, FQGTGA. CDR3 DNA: TGTGCCAGCAGCTTAGAGGGTGTAGCCAATGAGCAGTTCTTC. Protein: CASSLEGVANEQFF.

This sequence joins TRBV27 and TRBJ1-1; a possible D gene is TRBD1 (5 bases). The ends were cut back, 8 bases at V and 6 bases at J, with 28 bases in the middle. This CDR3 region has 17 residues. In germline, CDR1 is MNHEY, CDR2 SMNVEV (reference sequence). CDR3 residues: CASFQSRWGHLRAEAFF. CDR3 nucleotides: TGTGCCAGCTTTCAATCACGCTGGGGCCACTTACGGGCTGAAGCTTTCTTT.

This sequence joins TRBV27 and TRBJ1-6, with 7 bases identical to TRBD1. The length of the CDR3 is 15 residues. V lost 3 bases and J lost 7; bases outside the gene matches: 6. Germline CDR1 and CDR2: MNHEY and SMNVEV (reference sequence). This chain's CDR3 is CASSFIDRVNSPLHF. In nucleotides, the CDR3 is TGTGCCAGCAGTTTTATTGACAGGGTCAATTCACCCCTCCACTTT.

The CDR3 region is CAWDAGASEAFF. The CDR3 DNA follows: TGTGCCTGGGATGCAGGGGCTTCTGAAGCTTTCTTT. The genes are TRBV30 and TRBJ1-1, with D perhaps TRBD1 (6 bases). The germline CDR1 and CDR2 sequences are GTSNPN and SVGIG (reference sequence). Trimming cost V 5 bases and J 6 bases, with 13 bases left between them. The CDR3 runs to 12 residues.